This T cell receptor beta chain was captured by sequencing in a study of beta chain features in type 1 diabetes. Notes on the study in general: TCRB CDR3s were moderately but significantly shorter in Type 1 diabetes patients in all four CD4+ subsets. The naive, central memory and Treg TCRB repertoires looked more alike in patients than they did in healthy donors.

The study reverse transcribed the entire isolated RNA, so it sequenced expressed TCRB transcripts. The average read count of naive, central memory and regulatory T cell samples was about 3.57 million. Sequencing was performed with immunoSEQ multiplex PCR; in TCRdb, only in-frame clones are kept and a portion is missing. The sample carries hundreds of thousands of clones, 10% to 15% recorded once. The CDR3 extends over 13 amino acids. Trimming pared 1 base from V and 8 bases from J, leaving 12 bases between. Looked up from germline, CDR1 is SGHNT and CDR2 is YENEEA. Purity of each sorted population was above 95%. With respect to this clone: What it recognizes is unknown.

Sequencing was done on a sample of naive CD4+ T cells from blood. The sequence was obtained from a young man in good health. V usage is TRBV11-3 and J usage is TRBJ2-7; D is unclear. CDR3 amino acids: CASSLVPESQQYF. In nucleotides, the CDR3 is TGTGCCAGCAGCTTAGTCCCCGAGTCGCAGCAGTACTTC.